These 19 T cell receptor beta chains share one sample of origin, sequenced in a study of T cells after yellow fever vaccination. TCRdb ran MiXCR on the 5' RACE reads and lists one entry per CDR3 protein. The sample lists hundreds of thousands of distinct CDR3 sequences, roughly an eighth seen once, with under 15% in the top ten. Sequenced material: PBMCs, taken on the day of the yellow fever booster vaccination. Receptor source: a man aged 30 to 45 who received the YFV17D yellow fever vaccine.

This clonotype has only a few counts. The chain employs TRBV7-9 and TRBJ2-6, with D unresolved. Per the germline V gene, CDR1 is SEHNR and CDR2 is FQNEAQ (reference sequence). CDR3 length equals 14 residues. The V end lost 5 bases, the J end lost 4 bases, and 9 bases lay between the germline ends. DNA for the CDR3: TGTGCCAGCAGCCCCCCCACGGGGGCCAACGTCCTGACTTTC. Translation: CASSPPTGANVLTF.

This clonotype was seen a few times. The V and J genes are TRBV9 and TRBJ1-1; unclear D gene. CDR3 length equals 15 residues. CDR1 SGDLS and CDR2 YYNGEE come from the germline V gene. Trimming removed 0 bases at V and 0 bases at J, with 9 bases between. The CDR3 nucleotides are TGTGCCAGCAGCGTAGACAGTCTCTTGAACACTGAAGCTTTCTTT. This sequence encodes CASSVDSLLNTEAFF.

The gene calls are TRBV12-3 or TRBV12-4 and TRBJ1-2; 7 positions match TRBD1. This CDR3 is 15 amino acids long. V was pared by 1 base and J by 8 bases, with 10 bases of the junction left unmatched. For the CDR3, the DNA is TGTGCCAGCAGTTTAGGCCCCGACAGGGCGCTCGGCTACACCTTC. Amino acid sequence: CASSLGPDRALGYTF.

J is TRBJ2-5 and V is TRBV7-9, with D possibly being TRBD2 (5 bases). This CDR3 is 16 amino acids long. V was clipped by 0 bases and J by 2 bases, with 13 bases between them. CDR1 is SEHNR, CDR2 FQNEAQ, per germline (reference sequence). CDR3 sequence (DNA): TGTGCCAGCAGCTTAGCGGTCGGGATAGAGCAAGAGACCCAGTACTTC. Amino acids: CASSLAVGIEQETQYF.

This chain connects TRBV7-2 to TRBJ1-3; D gene uncertain. The germline CDR1 and CDR2 sequences are SGHTA and FQGNSA. The V end lost 3 bases, the J end lost 4 bases, and 13 bases lay between the germline ends. This CDR3 has 15 amino acids. The CDR3 here is CASSFISAVGNTIYF. The CDR3 region has the DNA TGTGCCAGCAGCTTTATTTCGGCAGTCGGAAACACCATATATTTT.

This chain connects TRBV7-2 to TRBJ2-5; 7 bases align to TRBD1. V lost 6 bases, J lost 5 bases, and 9 bases stayed unmatched. The CDR3 length is 14 residues. The germline gives CDR1 SGHTA, CDR2 FQGNSA. The CDR3 here is CASRGQQGWETQYF. The CDR3 region has the DNA TGTGCCAGCAGGGGACAGCAAGGGTGGGAGACCCAGTACTTC.

This clonotype was seen only a few times. The chain links TRBV5-4 to TRBJ2-5, with TRBD2 matching over 12 bases. The CDR3 is 13 amino acids. Germline values: CDR1 SGHNT, CDR2 YYREEE (reference sequence). J was trimmed by 3 bases and V by 9 bases; bases with no gene match: 3. CDR3 amino acids: CATRLAGEETQYF. The CDR3 nucleotides are TGTGCCACCAGACTAGCGGGAGAAGAGACCCAGTACTTC.

This clonotype appeared many times. This rearrangement joins TRBV5-4 to TRBJ2-3; 8 bases are a match to TRBD1. V was pared by 0 bases and J by 1 base, with 1 base of the junction left unmatched. Germline lookup yields CDR1 SGHNT and CDR2 YYREEE (reference sequence). This CDR3 contains 15 residues. This CDR3 reads CASSLDRGGTDTQYF. DNA for the CDR3: TGTGCCAGCAGCTTGGACAGGGGGGGCACAGATACGCAGTATTTT.

In its sample, this clonotype was seen a few times. This chain connects TRBV2 to TRBJ2-7; possibly TRBD2 for D (5 bases). CDR1 and CDR2 from the germline V gene are SNHLY and FYNNEI. CDR3 length: 13 amino acids. The V gene lost 7 bases and the J gene lost 4 bases, with 14 bases spanning the gap. CDR3 sequence reads: CASNERIAYEQYF. The CDR3 region has the DNA TGTGCCAGCAACGAGCGGATCGCATACGAGCAGTACTTC.

This clonotype was seen many times. The chain recombines TRBV5-1 with TRBJ2-2; unclear D gene. This CDR3 has 12 amino acids. Trimming took 7 bases from V and 6 from J, leaving 10 bases between them. From germline, CDR1 is SGHRS and CDR2 YFSETQ. CDR3 DNA: TGCGCCAGCGGAGAGGCCGCCGGGGAGCTGTTTTTT. Amino acid sequence: CASGEAAGELFF. Together with reference TRBV5-1 and TRBJ2-2, the CDR3 gives the full variable domain: KAGVTQTPRYLIKTRGQQVTLSCSPISGHRSVSWYQQTPGQGLQFLFEYFSETQRNKGNFPGRFSGRQFSNSRSEMNVSTLELGDSALYLCASGEAAGELFFGEGSRLTVL.

The rearrangement uses TRBV7-2 and TRBJ2-5, with D unresolved. This CDR3 region has 14 residues. Trimming cost V 2 bases and J 4 bases, with 11 bases left between them. Germline CDR1 and CDR2: SGHTA and FQGNSA. As DNA, the CDR3 is TGTGCCAGCAGCTTAATCGGCTCCGGAGAGACCCAGTACTTC. Its protein product is CASSLIGSGETQYF.

V is TRBV20-1 and J is TRBJ2-1; D might be TRBD2 (6 bases). Germline-derived CDR1 and CDR2 are DFQATT and SNEGSKA (reference sequence). CDR3 length: 19 residues. V lost 5 bases and J 0 bases, leaving 26 bases between the germline ends. CDR3 nucleotides: TGCAGTGCTGCCCCCCTCGGGAGCGGGTCTAAATACTCCTACAATGAGCAGTTCTTC. This gives the protein CSAAPLGSGSKYSYNEQFF.

This clonotype was observed a handful of times. The chain couples TRBV27 to TRBJ2-1; either TRBD1 or TRBD2 may fit D (5 bases each). Germline loops: CDR1 MNHEY, CDR2 SMNVEV (reference sequence). The CDR3 has 15 residues. Trimming pared 7 bases from V and 6 bases from J, leaving 19 bases between. CDR3 sequence (DNA): TGTGCCAGCACCCATTGGAGTGGTGGGGGCAATGAGCAGTTCTTC. This translates into CASTHWSGGGNEQFF.

The rearrangement links TRBV6-2 or TRBV6-3 to TRBJ2-1; tentative D call: TRBD2 (5 bases). The CDR3 length is 21 residues. Trimming took 2 bases from V and 3 from J, leaving 29 bases between them. Germline V gives CDR1 MNHEY, CDR2 SVGEGT. The CDR3 coding sequence is TGTGCCAGCAGTTACCCCACCAGTCTGGCCGAAGCGGCGCTAGGCTACAATGAGCAGTTCTTC. It is translated as CASSYPTSLAEAALGYNEQFF.

This rearrangement joins TRBV3-1 to TRBJ1-1; D not resolved. V was clipped by 8 bases and J by 6 bases, with 13 bases between them. Germline V gene sequence: CDR1 LGHDT, CDR2 YNNKEL (reference sequence). The length of the CDR3 is 12 residues. The CDR3 DNA follows: TGTGCCAGCGGGTTCGAGGAATCTGAAGCTTTCTTT. It specifies CASGFEESEAFF.

This clonotype was detected only a few times. V is TRBV4-3 and J is TRBJ2-2; no clear D. V gave up 4 bases and J gave up 0 bases, with 15 bases separating them. The CDR3 has 17 amino acids. Per the germline V gene, CDR1 is LGHNA and CDR2 is YSLEER. This CDR3 is CASSPRQDTANTGELFF. CDR3 bases: TGCGCCAGCAGCCCAAGGCAAGACACCGCGAACACCGGGGAGCTGTTTTTT.

This clonotype has just a few counts. The chain carries TRBV10-2 and TRBJ1-1; 9 nucleotides match TRBD1. V gave up 7 bases and J gave up 4 bases; unmatched junction bases: 4. CDR1 and CDR2 from the germline V gene are WSHSY and SAAADI. The CDR3 consists of 13 residues. The CDR3 DNA is TGCGCCAGCACCCAGGACAGGGGCACTGAAGCTTTCTTT. Its protein is CASTQDRGTEAFF.

This clonotype was detected once. V is TRBV15 and J is TRBJ2-6; D remains ambiguous. Germline V gives CDR1 LNHNV, CDR2 YYDKDF (reference sequence). V lost 0 bases, J lost 2 bases, and 5 bases lay in between. The CDR3 is made up of 15 amino acids. The CDR3 loop reads CATSRDSTGANVLTF. The DNA of the CDR3 is TGTGCCACCAGCAGAGACTCGACTGGGGCCAACGTCCTGACTTTC.

The CDR3 nucleotides read TGTGCCAGCACTCCTATTGCCCCCTCCGGGACGGCCCATTACGAGCAGTACTTC. Protein: CASTPIAPSGTAHYEQYF. V and J are TRBV6-2 or TRBV6-3 and TRBJ2-7, with D perhaps matching TRBD1 or TRBD2 (5 bases each). The V end was cut by 7 bases, the J end by 4 bases, with 29 bases between. The CDR3 loop spans 18 amino acids. CDR1 and CDR2 from the germline V gene are MNHEY and SVGEGT.